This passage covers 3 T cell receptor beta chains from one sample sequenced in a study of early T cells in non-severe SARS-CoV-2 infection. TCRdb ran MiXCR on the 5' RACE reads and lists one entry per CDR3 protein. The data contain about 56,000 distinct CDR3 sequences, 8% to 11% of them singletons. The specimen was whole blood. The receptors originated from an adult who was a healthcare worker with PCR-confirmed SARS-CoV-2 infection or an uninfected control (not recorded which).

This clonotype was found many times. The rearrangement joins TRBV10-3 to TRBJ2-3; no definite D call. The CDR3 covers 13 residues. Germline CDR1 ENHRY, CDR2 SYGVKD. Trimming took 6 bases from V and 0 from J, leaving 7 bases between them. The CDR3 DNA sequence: TGTGCCATCAGACTACCGAGCACAGATACGCAGTATTTT. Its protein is CAIRLPSTDTQYF.

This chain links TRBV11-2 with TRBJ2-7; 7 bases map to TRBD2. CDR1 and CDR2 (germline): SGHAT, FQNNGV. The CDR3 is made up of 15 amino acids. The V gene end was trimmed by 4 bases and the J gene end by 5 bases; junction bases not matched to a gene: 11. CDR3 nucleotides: TGTGCCAGCAGCTCCCTTCGGCGGGAGAGACACGAGCAGTACTTC. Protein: CASSSLRRERHEQYF.

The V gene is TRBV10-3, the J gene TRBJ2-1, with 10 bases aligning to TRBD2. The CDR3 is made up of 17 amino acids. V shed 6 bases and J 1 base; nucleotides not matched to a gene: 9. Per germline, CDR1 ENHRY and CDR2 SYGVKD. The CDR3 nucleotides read TGTGCCATCAGCGGACCGGGACTAGCGCGATCCTACAATGAGCAGTTCTTC. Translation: CAISGPGLARSYNEQFF.